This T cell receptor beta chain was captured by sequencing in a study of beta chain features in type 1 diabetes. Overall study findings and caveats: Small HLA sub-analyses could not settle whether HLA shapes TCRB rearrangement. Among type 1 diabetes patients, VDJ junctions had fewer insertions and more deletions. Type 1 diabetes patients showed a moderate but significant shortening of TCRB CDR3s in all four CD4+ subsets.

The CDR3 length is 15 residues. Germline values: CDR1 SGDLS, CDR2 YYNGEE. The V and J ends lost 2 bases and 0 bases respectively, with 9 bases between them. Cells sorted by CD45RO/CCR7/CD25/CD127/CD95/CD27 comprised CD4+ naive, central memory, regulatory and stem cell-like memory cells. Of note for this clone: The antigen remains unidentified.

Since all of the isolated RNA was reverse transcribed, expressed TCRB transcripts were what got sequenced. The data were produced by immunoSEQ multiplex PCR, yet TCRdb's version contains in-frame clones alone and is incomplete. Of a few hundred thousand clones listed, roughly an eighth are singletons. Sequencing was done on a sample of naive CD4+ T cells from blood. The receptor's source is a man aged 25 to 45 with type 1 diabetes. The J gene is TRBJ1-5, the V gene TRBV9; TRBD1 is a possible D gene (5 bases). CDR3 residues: CASSVGGDSNQPQHF. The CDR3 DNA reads TGTGCCAGCAGCGTGGGGGGGGATAGCAATCAGCCCCAGCATTTT.